These 30 T cell receptor beta chains originate from one sample sequenced in a study of CD8+CD57+ T cells in acquired aplastic anemia. Genomic DNA constituted the template upon which TCR beta VDJ and CDR3 profiling was performed. MiXCR was run by TCRdb on the reads, yielding one entry per CDR3 protein. The sample records 80,000 or so distinct CDR3 sequences, approximately 45% being singletons. What was sequenced was sorted CD4+, CD8+, or CD8+CD57+ T cells (not recorded which) from PBMCs. These receptors came from a human donor in good health, serving as a control.

Notes on this clonotype: This sequence may be a read error, since a much larger clone differs from it by one base. The chain employs TRBV11-2 and TRBJ2-7; TRBD2 matches at 9 bases. The germline gives CDR1 SGHAT, CDR2 FQNNGV. CDR3 size: 14 residues. The CDR3 loop reads CASSFVAGAYGQYF. CDR3 DNA: TGTGCCAGCAGCTTCGTAGCGGGGGCCTACGGGCAGTACTTC.

This clonotype was recorded many times. The chain recombines TRBV10-3 with TRBJ2-2; 7 bases line up with TRBD2. Germline V CDR1 and CDR2: ENHRY, SYGVKD. The CDR3 extends over 17 amino acids. V shed 3 bases, J shed 2 bases, and the junction held 9 bases outside the gene matches. The CDR3 protein is CAISERTGGPNTGELFF. CDR3 coding DNA: TGTGCCATCAGTGAAAGGACGGGGGGTCCAAACACCGGGGAGCTGTTTTTT.

The CDR3 loop is CAISDSRDTPGNTEAFF. The CDR3 DNA sequence: TGTGCCATCAGCGACTCCCGGGACACGCCTGGGAACACTGAAGCTTTCTTT. The V gene is TRBV10-3, the J gene TRBJ1-1, with D possibly matching TRBD1 (6 bases). The CDR3 has 17 residues. V was cut by 6 bases and J by 1 base, with 21 bases left in between. Germline V gene lookup returns CDR1 ENHRY and CDR2 SYGVKD.

This clonotype has a count of ten or more. V is TRBV9 and J is TRBJ2-7; perhaps TRBD1 as D (5 bases). The CDR3 covers 15 residues. Germline values: CDR1 SGDLS, CDR2 YYNGEE. Trimming took 0 bases from V and 2 from J, leaving 12 bases between them. CDR3 bases: TGTGCCAGCAGCGTAGGAGGAGACAGCCCCTACGAGCAGTACTTC. Protein sequence: CASSVGGDSPYEQYF.

The chain links TRBV24-1 to TRBJ1-4, with no clear D. V shed 8 bases and J shed 2 bases, with 11 bases lying between them. Germline CDR1 and CDR2: KGHDR and SFDVKD. The CDR3 is 14 amino acids. The CDR3 loop is CATIRGQTNEKLFF. The DNA for the CDR3 is TGTGCCACCATCCGCGGGCAGACTAATGAAAAACTGTTTTTT.

The genes are TRBV25-1 and TRBJ2-3; 8 bases are shared with TRBD2. Germline CDR1 MGHDK, CDR2 SYGVNS. CDR3 length: 17 amino acids. V gave up 3 bases and J gave up 6 bases; unmatched junction bases: 14. The CDR3 nucleotides read TGTGCCAGCAGTGATCGGTGCGGGGGGACCTTCTCGGATACGCAGTATTTT. It translates to CASSDRCGGTFSDTQYF.

The rearrangement joins TRBV2 to TRBJ2-1, with a tentative D call TRBD2 (5 bases). The CDR3 has 13 amino acids. V lost 6 bases to trimming and J lost 6 bases, with 12 bases between them. Germline assignment: CDR1 SNHLY and CDR2 FYNNEI. Here the CDR3 reads CASRLGLFNEQFF. CDR3 DNA: TGTGCCAGCAGGCTTGGACTGTTCAATGAGCAGTTCTTC.

Concerning this clonotype: It is likely a read error, because the conserved phenylalanine at the end of the CDR3 is missing. This chain joins TRBV20-1 and TRBJ2-1; no clear D gene. The V gene's germline CDR1 is DFQATT and CDR2 SNEGSKA (reference sequence). The CDR3 covers 13 residues. Trimming took 6 bases from V and 0 from J, leaving 9 bases between them. The CDR3 region is CSAGDPSYNEQFS. CDR3 DNA: TGCAGTGCCGGAGACCCCTCCTACAATGAGCAGTTCTCC.

This clonotype was observed once. The chain links TRBV24-1 to TRBJ2-5; 13 bases are a match to TRBD2. Germline CDR1 reads KGHDR; CDR2 reads SFDVKD. The junction had 0 bases not matched to a gene; V was cut back by 7 bases and J by 5 bases. The CDR3 has 13 amino acids. The CDR3 sequence: CATRLAGGETQYF. DNA of the CDR3: TGTGCCACCAGACTAGCGGGAGGGGAGACCCAGTACTTC.

The V call is TRBV11-2, the J call TRBJ2-1, with 7 nucleotides matching TRBD2. Germline V gene data show CDR1 as SGHAT and CDR2 as FQNNGV. The J segment lost 0 bases and the V segment lost 5 bases, leaving 4 bases of the junction unmatched. The CDR3 runs 15 residues. The DNA of the CDR3 is TGTGCCAGCAGCCCCGGCGGGGGCTCCTACAATGAGCAGTTCTTC. This encodes CASSPGGGSYNEQFF.

This clonotype was found many times. The rearrangement joins TRBV6-1 to TRBJ2-7; tentative D call: TRBD2 (5 bases). This CDR3 is 13 amino acids long. Germline V CDR1 and CDR2: MNHNS, SASEGT. Trimming left V 6 bases short and J 6 bases short, with 15 bases between. As DNA, the CDR3 is TGTGCCAGCAGCAGCGGTACCGAAATCGAGCAGTACTTC. Translation: CASSSGTEIEQYF.

The table lists this clonotype with a few counts. The chain links TRBV7-9 to TRBJ2-1, with 8 positions matching TRBD1. CDR1 and CDR2 from the germline V gene are SEHNR and FQNEAQ (reference sequence). This CDR3 is 16 amino acids long. The junction had 12 bases not matched to a gene; V was cut back by 5 bases and J by 6 bases. CDR3 in DNA: TGTGCCAGCAGCCATACCGGACAGGGATGGTTCAATGAGCAGTTCTTC. Its translation: CASSHTGQGWFNEQFF.

The J gene is TRBJ1-1, the V gene TRBV29-1; tentatively, D is TRBD1 (6 bases). CDR3 length: 15 amino acids. The V end lost 2 bases, the J end lost 4 bases, and 17 bases lay between the germline ends. Germline CDR1 is SQVTM and CDR2 is ANQGSEA. The CDR3 here is CSVERGGPEGTEAFF. As DNA, the CDR3 is TGCAGCGTTGAAAGGGGGGGCCCTGAGGGCACTGAAGCTTTCTTT.

This chain joins TRBV13 and TRBJ2-3; D is unclear. Trimming took off 5 bases at V and 6 bases at J, with 27 bases between the two ends. Germline CDR1 PRHDT, CDR2 FYEKMQ (reference sequence). This CDR3 region has 18 residues. The DNA for the CDR3 is TGTGCCAGCAGCGCCACCACCTACTCCCCCCCTCGGATTGATACGCAGTATTTT. This sequence encodes CASSATTYSPPRIDTQYF.

This chain joins TRBV24-1 and TRBJ1-1; 9 nucleotides line up with TRBD1. The germline CDR1 and CDR2 sequences are KGHDR and SFDVKD. This CDR3 has 11 amino acids. Germline trimming cut 12 bases from V and 11 bases from J; bases unmatched to any gene: 9. In nucleotides, the CDR3 is TGTGCCGCGGGGACAGGGACGGTCGCTTTCTTT. Encoded protein: CAAGTGTVAFF.

This chain joins TRBV12-3 or TRBV12-4 and TRBJ1-5, with unresolved D. The CDR3 loop spans 14 amino acids. Deletions cut 5 bases from V and 9 bases from J, with 17 bases between. The CDR3 region has the DNA TGTGCCAGCAGTCCGTTAAGAGACCACGGGCCCCAGCATTTT. Translated, it gives CASSPLRDHGPQHF.

The chain couples TRBV19 to TRBJ1-6; possibly TRBD1 for D (5 bases). Germline V gene sequence: CDR1 LNHDA, CDR2 SQIVND (reference sequence). V lost 4 bases and J lost 13, with 14 bases in between. This CDR3 has 13 amino acids. CDR3 DNA sequence: TGTGCCAGTAGTAAAGCCTCTTCAGGGCCCCTCCACTTT. Its translation is CASSKASSGPLHF.

A note on this clonotype: A much larger clone lies a single base off, so this may be a read error. V gene TRBV11-2 combines with J gene TRBJ2-7; 9 nucleotides align to TRBD2. Germline CDR1 SGHAT, CDR2 FQNNGV. J gave up 7 bases and V 8 bases, and 15 bases lay outside the gene matches. The CDR3 sequence is 15 residues long. CDR3 protein: CASGSIAGAVDEQYF. CDR3 bases: TGTGCCAGCGGCTCGATAGCGGGGGCCGTCGATGAGCAGTACTTC.

The chain links TRBV15 to TRBJ2-7, with 9 bases aligning to TRBD1. The V segment lost 5 bases and the J segment 0 bases; nucleotides outside the gene matches: 2. The germline V gene has CDR1 LNHNV and CDR2 YYDKDF (reference sequence). This CDR3 is 14 amino acids long. CDR3 nucleotides: TGTGCCACCAGCCCGGGACAGGGCTCCTACGAGCAGTACTTC. It yields the protein CATSPGQGSYEQYF. Based on the CDR3 plus reference TRBV15 and TRBJ2-7, the full variable domain is DAMVIQNPRYQVTQFGKPVTLSCSQTLNHNVMYWYQQKSSQAPKLLFHYYDKDFNNEADTPDNFQSRRPNTSFCFLDIRSPGLGDTAMYLCATSPGQGSYEQYFGPGTRLTVT.

This clonotype was picked up many times. The chain recombines TRBV11-2 with TRBJ2-3; D unclear. The CDR3 is 12 residues long. Germline lookup yields CDR1 SGHAT and CDR2 FQNNGV. Trimming pared 1 base from V and 5 bases from J, leaving 4 bases between. For the CDR3, the DNA is TGTGCCAGCAGCTTAGGGGGAGATACGCAGTATTTT. Translating it yields CASSLGGDTQYF.

The chain combines TRBV10-3 with TRBJ1-2, with D tentatively TRBD1 (5 bases). Looked up from germline, CDR1 is ENHRY and CDR2 is SYGVKD. This CDR3 comprises 15 residues. V lost 3 bases to trimming and J lost 2 bases, with 13 bases between them. The CDR3 DNA reads as TGTGCCATCAGTGAAGATTGGGGGGTCAACTATGGCTACACCTTC. This gives the protein CAISEDWGVNYGYTF.

The chain recombines TRBV7-8 with TRBJ2-5; D is unclear. This CDR3 comprises 13 residues. V lost 2 bases, J lost 2 bases, and 6 bases lay in between. Germline V lookup: CDR1 SGHVS, CDR2 FQNEAQ. CDR3 sequence reads: CASSLNPQETQYF. The CDR3, as DNA: TGTGCCAGCAGCTTAAATCCTCAAGAGACCCAGTACTTC.

The J gene is TRBJ2-7, the V gene TRBV7-2, with 7 bases identical to TRBD1. The CDR3 spans 14 residues. Trimming at V came to 5 bases and at J to 2 bases, leaving 6 bases not matched to a gene. Germline CDR1 and CDR2: SGHTA and FQGNSA. CDR3 in DNA: TGTGCCAGCAGCACACAGACAGGGCCCTACGAGCAGTACTTC. It specifies CASSTQTGPYEQYF.

In its sample, this clonotype was seen many times. This chain uses TRBV11-2 with TRBJ2-3, with 14 bases identical to TRBD2. CDR3 length: 18 residues. V trimming: 4 bases; J trimming: 4 bases; junction bases outside the gene matches: 10. Germline CDR1 and CDR2: SGHAT and FQNNGV. CDR3 nucleotide sequence: TGTGCCAGCAGCTCCGGACTAGCGGGAGGTATGGGGGCAGATACGCAGTATTTT. It is translated as CASSSGLAGGMGADTQYF.

V is TRBV7-9 and J is TRBJ1-2; TRBD1 matches 8 bases. Germline CDR1 is SEHNR and CDR2 is FQNEAQ (reference sequence). Germline trimming cut 5 bases from V and 7 bases from J; bases unmatched to any gene: 3. The CDR3 is 12 amino acids. The CDR3 coding sequence is TGTGCCAGCAGCCAAGGACAGGGTGGCTACACCTTC. Its protein product is CASSQGQGGYTF.

This clonotype has more than one count but fewer than ten. The chain joins TRBV29-1 to TRBJ2-1, with a tentative D call TRBD1 (6 bases). Trimming took off 7 bases at V and 4 bases at J, with 11 bases between the two ends. CDR3 length: 12 residues. Germline assignment: CDR1 SQVTM and CDR2 ANQGSEA. The CDR3 reads CSAGQPYNEQFF. Written as DNA, the CDR3 is TGCAGCGCCGGACAGCCTTACAATGAGCAGTTCTTC.

This clonotype was counted between two and nine times. CDR3 residues: CASSDSLRDRGNYRGNTIYF. The CDR3 DNA is TGTGCCAGCAGTGACTCCCTTCGGGACAGGGGAAACTATCGTGGAAACACCATATATTTT. V gene TRBV6-4 combines with J gene TRBJ1-3; the match to TRBD1 covers 10 bases. V trimming: 0 bases; J trimming: 3 bases; junction bases outside the gene matches: 14. Germline CDR1 reads MRHNA; CDR2 reads SNTAGT. This CDR3 comprises 20 residues.

This chain joins TRBV20-1 and TRBJ2-1, with 11 bases aligning to TRBD2. Per the germline V gene, CDR1 is DFQATT and CDR2 is SNEGSKA (reference sequence). The trim removed 5 bases at V and 7 bases at J, leaving 10 bases unmatched. The CDR3 extends over 15 amino acids. The CDR3 DNA reads as TGCAGTGCTGGCTTGGGTAGCGGGGGGGCGAATGAGCAGTTCTTC. It encodes CSAGLGSGGANEQFF.

This clonotype was picked up many times. This chain connects TRBV11-2 to TRBJ2-7, with D perhaps matching TRBD2 (5 bases). This CDR3 contains 14 residues. Germline CDR1 reads SGHAT; CDR2 reads FQNNGV. V lost 2 bases and J 4 bases, leaving 12 bases between the germline ends. CDR3 sequence reads: CASSLYSGEYEQYF. The CDR3 DNA is TGTGCCAGCAGCTTATACAGCGGAGAGTACGAGCAGTACTTC.

The CDR3 region has the DNA TGTGCCAGCAGTGACTCGTCAGGGGGTGGCTACACCTTC. Amino acid sequence: CASSDSSGGGYTF. The V gene is TRBV6-4, the J gene TRBJ1-2, with 7 bases lining up with TRBD1. Losses at the gene ends were 0 bases for V and 7 bases for J; bases not matched to a gene: 2. The CDR3 loop spans 13 amino acids. The germline V gene encodes CDR1 MRHNA and CDR2 SNTAGT.